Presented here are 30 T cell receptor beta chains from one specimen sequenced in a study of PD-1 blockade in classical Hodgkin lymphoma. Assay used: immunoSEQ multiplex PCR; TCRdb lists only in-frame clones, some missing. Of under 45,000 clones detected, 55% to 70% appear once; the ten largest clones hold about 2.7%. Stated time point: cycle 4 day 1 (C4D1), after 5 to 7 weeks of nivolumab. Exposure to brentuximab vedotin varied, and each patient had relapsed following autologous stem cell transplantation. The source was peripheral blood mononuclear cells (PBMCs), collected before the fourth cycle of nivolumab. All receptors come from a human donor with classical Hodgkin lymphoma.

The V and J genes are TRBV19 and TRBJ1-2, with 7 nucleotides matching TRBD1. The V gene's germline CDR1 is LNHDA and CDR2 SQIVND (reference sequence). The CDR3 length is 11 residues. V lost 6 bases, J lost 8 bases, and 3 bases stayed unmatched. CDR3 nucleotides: TGTGCCAGTAGGCAGGGGGGCGGCTACACCTTC. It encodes CASRQGGGYTF.

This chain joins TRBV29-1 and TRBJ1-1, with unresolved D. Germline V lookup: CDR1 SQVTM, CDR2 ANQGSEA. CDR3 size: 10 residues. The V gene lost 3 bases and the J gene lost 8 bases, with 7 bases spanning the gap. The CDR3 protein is CSVDHIEAFF. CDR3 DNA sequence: TGCAGCGTTGACCATATAGAAGCTTTCTTT.

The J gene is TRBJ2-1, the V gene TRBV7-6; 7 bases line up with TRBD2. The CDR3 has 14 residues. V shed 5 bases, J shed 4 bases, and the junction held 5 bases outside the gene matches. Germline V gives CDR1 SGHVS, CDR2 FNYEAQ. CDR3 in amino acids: CASSREVGYNEQFF. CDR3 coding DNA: TGTGCCAGCAGCCGGGAGGTTGGTTACAATGAGCAGTTCTTC.

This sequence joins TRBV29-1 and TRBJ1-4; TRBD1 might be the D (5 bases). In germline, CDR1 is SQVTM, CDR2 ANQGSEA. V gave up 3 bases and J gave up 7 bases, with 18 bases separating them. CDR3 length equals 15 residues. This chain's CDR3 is CSVDGGRGRGEKLFF. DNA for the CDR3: TGCAGCGTTGATGGGGGACGGGGAAGGGGTGAAAAACTGTTTTTT.

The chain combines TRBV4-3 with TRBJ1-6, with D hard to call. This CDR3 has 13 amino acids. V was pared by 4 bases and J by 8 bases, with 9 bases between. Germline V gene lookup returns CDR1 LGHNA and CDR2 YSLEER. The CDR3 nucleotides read TGCGCCAGCAGCCCCATAGGAGATTCACCCCTCCACTTT. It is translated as CASSPIGDSPLHF.

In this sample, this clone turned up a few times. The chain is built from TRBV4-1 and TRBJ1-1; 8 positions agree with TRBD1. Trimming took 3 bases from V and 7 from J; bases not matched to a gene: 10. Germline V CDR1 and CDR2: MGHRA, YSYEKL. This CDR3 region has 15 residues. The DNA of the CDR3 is TGCGCCAGCAGCCAGGGCAGGGGGCATCTGGTTGAAGCTTTCTTT. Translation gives CASSQGRGHLVEAFF.

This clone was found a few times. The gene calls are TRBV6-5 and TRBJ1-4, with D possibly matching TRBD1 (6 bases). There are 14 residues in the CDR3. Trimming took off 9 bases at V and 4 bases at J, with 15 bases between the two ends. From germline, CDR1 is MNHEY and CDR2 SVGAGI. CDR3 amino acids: CASGMGGNNEKLFF. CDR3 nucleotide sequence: TGTGCCAGTGGTATGGGGGGCAATAATGAAAAACTGTTTTTT.

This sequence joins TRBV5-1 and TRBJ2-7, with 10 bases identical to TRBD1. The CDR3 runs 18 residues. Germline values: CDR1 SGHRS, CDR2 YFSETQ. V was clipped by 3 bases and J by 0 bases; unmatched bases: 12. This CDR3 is CASSSFRDRGFPSYEQYF. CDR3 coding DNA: TGCGCCAGCAGCTCATTCCGGGACAGGGGCTTCCCCTCCTACGAGCAGTACTTC.

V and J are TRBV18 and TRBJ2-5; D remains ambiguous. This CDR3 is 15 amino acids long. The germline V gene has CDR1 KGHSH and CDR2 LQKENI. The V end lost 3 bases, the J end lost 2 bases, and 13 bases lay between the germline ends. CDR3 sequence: CASSPVGGLQETQYF. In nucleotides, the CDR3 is TGTGCCAGCTCACCCGTGGGTGGCCTACAAGAGACCCAGTACTTC.

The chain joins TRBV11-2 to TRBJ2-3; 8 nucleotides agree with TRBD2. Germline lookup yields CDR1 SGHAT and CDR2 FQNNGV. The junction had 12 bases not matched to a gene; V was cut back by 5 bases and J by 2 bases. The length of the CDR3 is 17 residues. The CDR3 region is CASSTYPSGGPTDTQYF. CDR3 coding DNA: TGTGCCAGCAGCACCTACCCGAGCGGGGGCCCCACAGATACGCAGTATTTT.

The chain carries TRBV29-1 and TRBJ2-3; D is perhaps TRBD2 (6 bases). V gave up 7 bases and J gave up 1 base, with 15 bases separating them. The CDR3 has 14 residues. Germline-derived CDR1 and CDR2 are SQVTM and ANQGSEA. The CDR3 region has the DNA TGCAGCGCCCTGGGGGGAACCCGCACAGATACGCAGTATTTT. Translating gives CSALGGTRTDTQYF.

The CDR3 region has the DNA TGTGCCAGCTTCAACTACGAGCAGTACTTC. Translation gives CASFNYEQYF. V gene TRBV2 combines with J gene TRBJ2-7; D not certain. V gave up 8 bases and J gave up 3 bases, with 5 bases separating them. The CDR3 runs 10 residues. The germline V gene encodes CDR1 SNHLY and CDR2 FYNNEI.

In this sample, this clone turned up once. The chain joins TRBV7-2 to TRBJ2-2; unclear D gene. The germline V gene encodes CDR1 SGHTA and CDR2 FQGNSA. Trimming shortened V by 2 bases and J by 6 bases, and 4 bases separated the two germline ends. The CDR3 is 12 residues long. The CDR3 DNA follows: TGTGCCAGCAGCTTATTGGCCGGGGAGCTGTTTTTT. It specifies CASSLLAGELFF.

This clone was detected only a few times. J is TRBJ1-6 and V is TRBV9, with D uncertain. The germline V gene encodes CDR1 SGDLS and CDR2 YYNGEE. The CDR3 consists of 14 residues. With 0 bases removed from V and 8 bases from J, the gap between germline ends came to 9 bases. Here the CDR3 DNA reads TGTGCCAGCAGCGTAGGGAGGGTTGATTCACCCCTCCACTTT. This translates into CASSVGRVDSPLHF.

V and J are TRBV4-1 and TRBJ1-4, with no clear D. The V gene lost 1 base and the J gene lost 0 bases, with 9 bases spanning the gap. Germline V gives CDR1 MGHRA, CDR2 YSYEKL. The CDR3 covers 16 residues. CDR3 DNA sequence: TGCGCCAGCAGCCAAGTCGGTACCCCAACTAATGAAAAACTGTTTTTT. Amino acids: CASSQVGTPTNEKLFF.

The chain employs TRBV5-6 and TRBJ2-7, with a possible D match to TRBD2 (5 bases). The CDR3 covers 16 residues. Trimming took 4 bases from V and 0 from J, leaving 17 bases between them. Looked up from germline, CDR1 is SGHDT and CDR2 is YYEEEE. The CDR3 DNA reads TGTGCCAGCAGCATGCTAACCACCGGGATCTCCTACGAGCAGTACTTC. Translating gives CASSMLTTGISYEQYF.

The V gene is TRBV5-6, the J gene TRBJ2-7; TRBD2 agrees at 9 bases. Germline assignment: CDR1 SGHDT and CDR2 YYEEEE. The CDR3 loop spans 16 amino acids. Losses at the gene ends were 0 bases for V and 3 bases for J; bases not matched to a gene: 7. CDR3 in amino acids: CASSLVVSGGFYEQYF. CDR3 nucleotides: TGTGCCAGCAGCTTGGTGGTTAGCGGGGGTTTCTACGAGCAGTACTTC.

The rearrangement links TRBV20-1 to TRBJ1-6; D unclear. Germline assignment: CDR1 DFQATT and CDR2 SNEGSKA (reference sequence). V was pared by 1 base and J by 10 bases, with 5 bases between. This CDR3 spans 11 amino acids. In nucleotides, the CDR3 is TGCAGTGCTAGAGTGGGGTCACCCCTCCACTTT. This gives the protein CSARVGSPLHF.

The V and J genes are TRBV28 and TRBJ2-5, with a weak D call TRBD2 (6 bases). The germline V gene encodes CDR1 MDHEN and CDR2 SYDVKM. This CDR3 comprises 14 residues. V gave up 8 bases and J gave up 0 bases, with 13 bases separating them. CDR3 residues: CASGVRDYQETQYF. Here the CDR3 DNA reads TGTGCCAGCGGGGTCCGGGACTACCAAGAGACCCAGTACTTC.

As DNA, the CDR3 is TGTGCCAGCAGCCAAGGCCCAGAGACCCAGTACTTC. Translating it yields CASSQGPETQYF. The chain uses TRBV7-9 and TRBJ2-5; D not resolved. CDR1 and CDR2 (germline): SEHNR, FQNEAQ (reference sequence). V was shortened by 5 bases and J by 4 bases, with 8 bases between the two germline ends. The CDR3 is 12 amino acids.

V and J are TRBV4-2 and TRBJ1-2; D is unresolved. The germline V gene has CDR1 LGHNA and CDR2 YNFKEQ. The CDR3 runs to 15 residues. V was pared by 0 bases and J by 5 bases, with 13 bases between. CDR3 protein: CASSQDRTLQYGYTF. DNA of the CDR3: TGTGCCAGCAGCCAAGATAGGACTCTCCAATATGGCTACACCTTC.

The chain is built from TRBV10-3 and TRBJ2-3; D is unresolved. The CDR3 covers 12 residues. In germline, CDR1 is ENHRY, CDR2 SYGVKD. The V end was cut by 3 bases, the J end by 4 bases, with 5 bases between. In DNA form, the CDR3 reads TGTGCCATCAGTGAAGGGTCAGATACGCAGTATTTT. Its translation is CAISEGSDTQYF.

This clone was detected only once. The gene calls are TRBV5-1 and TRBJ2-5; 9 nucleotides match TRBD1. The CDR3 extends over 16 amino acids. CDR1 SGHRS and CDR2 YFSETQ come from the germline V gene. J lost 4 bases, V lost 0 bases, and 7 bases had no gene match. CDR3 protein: CASSLAGTGTIETQYF. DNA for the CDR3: TGCGCCAGCAGCTTGGCCGGGACAGGGACCATAGAGACCCAGTACTTC.

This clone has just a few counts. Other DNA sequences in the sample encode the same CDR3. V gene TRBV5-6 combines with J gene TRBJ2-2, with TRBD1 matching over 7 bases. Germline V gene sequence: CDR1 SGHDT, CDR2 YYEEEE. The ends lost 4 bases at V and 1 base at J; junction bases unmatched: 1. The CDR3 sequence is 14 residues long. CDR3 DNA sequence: TGTGCCAGCAGCGGGACAGTGAACACCGGGGAGCTGTTTTTT. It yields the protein CASSGTVNTGELFF.

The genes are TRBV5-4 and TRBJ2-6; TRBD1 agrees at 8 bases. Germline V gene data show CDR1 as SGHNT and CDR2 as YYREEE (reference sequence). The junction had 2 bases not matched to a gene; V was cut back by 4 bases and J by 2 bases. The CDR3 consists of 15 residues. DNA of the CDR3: TGTGCCAGCAGCCAGGGACAGGCTGGGGCCAACGTCCTGACTTTC. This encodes CASSQGQAGANVLTF.

The DNA of the CDR3 is TGTGCCAGCAGCTTATGGGTTACAGGGGAGGGTGGCTACACCTTC. Its protein is CASSLWVTGEGGYTF. This sequence joins TRBV7-9 and TRBJ1-2; 7 bases fit TRBD1. Germline values: CDR1 SEHNR, CDR2 FQNEAQ (reference sequence). The CDR3 covers 15 residues. J gave up 7 bases and V 2 bases, and 10 bases lay outside the gene matches. Based on the CDR3 plus reference TRBV7-9 and TRBJ1-2, the full variable domain is DTGVSQNPRHKITKRGQNVTFRCDPISEHNRLYWYRQTLGQGPEFLTYFQNEAQLEKSRLLSDRFSAERPKGSFSTLEIQRTEQGDSAMYLCASSLWVTGEGGYTFGSGTRLTVV.

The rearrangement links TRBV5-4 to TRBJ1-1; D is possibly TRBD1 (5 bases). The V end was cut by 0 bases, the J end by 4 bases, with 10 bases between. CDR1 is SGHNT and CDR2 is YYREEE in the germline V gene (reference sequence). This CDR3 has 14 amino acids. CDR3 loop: CASSLEGAGTEAFF. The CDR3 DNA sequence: TGTGCCAGCAGCTTGGAAGGGGCCGGCACTGAAGCTTTCTTT. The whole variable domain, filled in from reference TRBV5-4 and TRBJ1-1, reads ETGVTQSPTHLIKTRGQQVTLRCSSQSGHNTVSWYQQALGQGPQFIFQYYREEENGRGNFPPRFSGLQFPNYSSELNVNALELDDSALYLCASSLEGAGTEAFFGQGTRLTVV.

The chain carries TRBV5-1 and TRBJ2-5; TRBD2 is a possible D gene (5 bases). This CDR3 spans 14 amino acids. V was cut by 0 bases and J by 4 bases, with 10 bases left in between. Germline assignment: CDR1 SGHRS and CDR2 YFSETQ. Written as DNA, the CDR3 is TGCGCCAGCAGCTTGGGACTAATGGGAGAGACCCAGTACTTC. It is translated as CASSLGLMGETQYF.

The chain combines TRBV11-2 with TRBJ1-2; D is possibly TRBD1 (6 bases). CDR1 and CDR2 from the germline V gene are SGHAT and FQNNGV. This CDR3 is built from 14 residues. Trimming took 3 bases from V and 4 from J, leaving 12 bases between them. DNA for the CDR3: TGTGCCAGCAGCTTGGCAGGGGCAGGCTATGGCTACACCTTC. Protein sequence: CASSLAGAGYGYTF. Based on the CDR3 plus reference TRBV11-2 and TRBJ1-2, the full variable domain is EAGVAQSPRYKIIEKRQSVAFWCNPISGHATLYWYQQILGQGPKLLIQFQNNGVVDDSQLPKDRFSAERLKGVDSTLKIQPAKLEDSAVYLCASSLAGAGYGYTFGSGTRLTVV.

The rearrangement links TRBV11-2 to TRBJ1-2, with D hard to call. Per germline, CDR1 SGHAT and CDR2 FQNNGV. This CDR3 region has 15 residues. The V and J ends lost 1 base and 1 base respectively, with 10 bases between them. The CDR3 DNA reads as TGTGCCAGCAGCTTAGTGGGCGCCCATAACTATGGCTACACCTTC. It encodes CASSLVGAHNYGYTF.